This T cell receptor (beta chain) is drawn from a study of blood T cell repertoires in COVID-19. As processed by the authors: Using reference gene primer amplification, nucleated cell counts were estimated. Method: immunoSEQ multiplex PCR; TCRdb's copy keeps in-frame clones and lacks some. The V and J calls and the clone size are those of that table, but D and trimming were determined from the DNA. The table shows roughly 200,000 clones, with 90% occurring only once. There are 10 residues in the CDR3. CDR1 and CDR2 from the germline V gene are MDHEN and SYDVKM. The V gene is TRBV28, the J gene TRBJ1-5; D not certain. This TCR was recovered from a man aged 45-65 years with acute or convalescent COVID-19. Specimen: peripheral blood. CDR3 nucleotides: TGTTTGAGGCAGCCTCAGCCCCAGCATTTT. Encoded protein: CLRQPQPQHF.